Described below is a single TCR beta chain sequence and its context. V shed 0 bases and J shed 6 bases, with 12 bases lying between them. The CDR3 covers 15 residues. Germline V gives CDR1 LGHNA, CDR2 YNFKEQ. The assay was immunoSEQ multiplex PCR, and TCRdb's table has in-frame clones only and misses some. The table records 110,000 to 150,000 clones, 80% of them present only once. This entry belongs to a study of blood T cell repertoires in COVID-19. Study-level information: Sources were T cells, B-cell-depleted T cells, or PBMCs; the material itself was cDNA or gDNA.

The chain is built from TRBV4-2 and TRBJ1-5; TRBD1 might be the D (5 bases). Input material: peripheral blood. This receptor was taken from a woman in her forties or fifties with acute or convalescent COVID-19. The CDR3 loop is CASSQDPGGVQPQHF. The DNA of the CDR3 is TGTGCCAGCAGCCAAGATCCCGGAGGGGTTCAGCCCCAGCATTTT.